This TCR beta chain was observed in a study of blood T cell repertoires in COVID-19. After removal of 5 bases from V and 4 bases from J, the junction contained 5 bases not matched to a gene. The CDR3 sequence is 14 residues long. CDR1 and CDR2 (germline): SGHTA, FQGNSA. Measured with immunoSEQ multiplex PCR; TCRdb has only the in-frame clones, and not every one. The sample lists fewer than 450,000 clones; 88% were seen once. This receptor was identified in a woman in her 70s with COVID-19, enrolled during active disease. The sequenced sample consisted of peripheral blood. The chain is built from TRBV7-2 and TRBJ2-7; TRBD1 matches 10 bases. CDR3 sequence: CASSPPGQGYEQYF. In DNA, the CDR3 is TGTGCCAGCAGCCCCCCGGGACAGGGGTACGAGCAGTACTTC.